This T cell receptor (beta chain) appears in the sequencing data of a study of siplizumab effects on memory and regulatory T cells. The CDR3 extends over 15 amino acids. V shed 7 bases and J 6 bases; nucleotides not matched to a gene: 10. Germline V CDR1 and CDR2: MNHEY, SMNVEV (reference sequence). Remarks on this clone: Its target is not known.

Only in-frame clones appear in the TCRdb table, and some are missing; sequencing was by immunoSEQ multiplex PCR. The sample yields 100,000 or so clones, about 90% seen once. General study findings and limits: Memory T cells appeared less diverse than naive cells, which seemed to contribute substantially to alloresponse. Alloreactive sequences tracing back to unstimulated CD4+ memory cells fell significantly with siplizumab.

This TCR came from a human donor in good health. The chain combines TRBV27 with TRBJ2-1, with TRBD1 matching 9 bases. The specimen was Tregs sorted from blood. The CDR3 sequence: CASTTKTGGANEQFF. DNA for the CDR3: TGTGCCAGCACCACCAAGACAGGGGGGGCCAATGAGCAGTTCTTC.